A single sample is the source of the 23 T cell receptor beta chains below, sequenced in a study of cytomegalovirus exposure and HLA in healthy donors. TCRdb's copy holds only in-frame clones and misses some; the assay was immunoSEQ multiplex PCR. The sample contains about 110,000 clones, about 94% of which appear only once. Input material: PBMCs. These receptors originate from a woman in her late teens or twenties in good health and CMV-seronegative.

The gene calls are TRBV4-1 and TRBJ1-2; 7 bases agree with TRBD1. Germline CDR1 and CDR2: MGHRA and YSYEKL. Losses at the gene ends were 2 bases for V and 6 bases for J; bases not matched to a gene: 3. The CDR3 length is 13 residues. The DNA of the CDR3 is TGCGCCAGCAGCCAATCCCAGGGGGATGGCTACACCTTC. Its translation is CASSQSQGDGYTF.

This chain joins TRBV10-3 and TRBJ2-5, with 10 bases matching TRBD1. The CDR3 loop spans 16 amino acids. V was clipped by 5 bases and J by 4 bases; unmatched bases: 10. Germline V gene sequence: CDR1 ENHRY, CDR2 SYGVKD. The CDR3 DNA reads TGTGCCATCAGTAGCGGGACAGGGGAAATAATAGAGACCCAGTACTTC. Amino acids: CAISSGTGEIIETQYF.

The CDR3 loop is CASSLVVASGRNTGELFF. CDR3 coding DNA: TGTGCCAGCAGCTTGGTAGTGGCGTCAGGGCGAAACACCGGGGAGCTGTTTTTT. The rearrangement uses TRBV5-6 and TRBJ2-2; D possibly corresponds to TRBD1 (5 bases). Deletions cut 0 bases from V and 2 bases from J, with 17 bases between. Germline lookup yields CDR1 SGHDT and CDR2 YYEEEE. There are 18 residues in the CDR3.

The chain joins TRBV7-9 to TRBJ1-6; 7 bases agree with TRBD1. The CDR3 sequence is 15 residues long. In germline, CDR1 is SEHNR, CDR2 FQNEAQ (reference sequence). V lost 5 bases, J lost 7 bases, and 8 bases stayed unmatched. The CDR3 coding sequence is TGTGCCAGCAGCCATGGAGACAGGGAGAATTCACCCCTCCACTTT. Its protein is CASSHGDRENSPLHF.

The rearrangement links TRBV7-9 to TRBJ1-5; TRBD1 is a possible D gene (6 bases). The germline CDR1 and CDR2 sequences are SEHNR and FQNEAQ (reference sequence). The CDR3 is made up of 15 amino acids. Between the trimmed V and J ends, which lost 5 bases and 2 bases, there was a span of 13 bases. The CDR3 region is CASSLNTGRNQPQHF. The CDR3 DNA reads as TGTGCCAGCAGCCTGAACACAGGGCGCAATCAGCCCCAGCATTTT.

This chain connects TRBV5-4 to TRBJ2-1; 9 nucleotides align to TRBD1. Germline lookup yields CDR1 SGHNT and CDR2 YYREEE (reference sequence). The CDR3 length is 16 residues. V gave up 4 bases and J gave up 9 bases; unmatched junction bases: 14. The CDR3 sequence is CASSRGQGSFLGEQFF. The CDR3 bases are TGTGCCAGCAGCCGCGGACAGGGGAGTTTTTTGGGTGAGCAGTTCTTC. The full variable domain, rest sourced from reference TRBV5-4 and TRBJ2-1, is ETGVTQSPTHLIKTRGQQVTLRCSSQSGHNTVSWYQQALGQGPQFIFQYYREEENGRGNFPPRFSGLQFPNYSSELNVNALELDDSALYLCASSRGQGSFLGEQFFGPGTRLTVL.

This chain joins TRBV5-1 and TRBJ2-3; 8 nucleotides align to TRBD2. The V segment lost 5 bases and the J segment 3 bases; nucleotides outside the gene matches: 11. Germline values: CDR1 SGHRS, CDR2 YFSETQ. This CDR3 has 16 amino acids. CDR3 sequence: CASRGIGGLATDTQYF. For the CDR3, the DNA is TGCGCCAGCAGGGGAATAGGAGGACTAGCAACAGATACGCAGTATTTT.

The V call is TRBV11-2, the J call TRBJ1-2; 8 bases match TRBD1. CDR3 length equals 14 residues. The ends lost 4 bases at V and 4 bases at J; junction bases unmatched: 5. Germline CDR1 reads SGHAT; CDR2 reads FQNNGV. The CDR3 sequence is CASSSLDRGYGYTF. The CDR3 DNA follows: TGTGCCAGCAGCTCCCTCGACAGGGGCTATGGCTACACCTTC. The entire variable domain, with the rest obtained from reference TRBV11-2 and TRBJ1-2, is as follows: EAGVAQSPRYKIIEKRQSVAFWCNPISGHATLYWYQQILGQGPKLLIQFQNNGVVDDSQLPKDRFSAERLKGVDSTLKIQPAKLEDSAVYLCASSSLDRGYGYTFGSGTRLTVV.

The chain is built from TRBV11-2 and TRBJ2-1, with 9 bases matching TRBD2. Germline trimming cut 6 bases from V and 10 bases from J; bases unmatched to any gene: 10. Germline CDR1 reads SGHAT; CDR2 reads FQNNGV. The length of the CDR3 is 14 residues. This CDR3 reads CASSDAGGPWEQFF. The CDR3, as DNA: TGTGCCAGCAGTGACGCGGGGGGGCCATGGGAGCAGTTCTTC.

This chain links TRBV19 with TRBJ1-1; 11 positions agree with TRBD1. Germline lookup yields CDR1 LNHDA and CDR2 SQIVND (reference sequence). The CDR3 runs to 17 residues. The J segment lost 1 base and the V segment lost 6 bases, leaving 10 bases of the junction unmatched. This chain's CDR3 is CASSLAAGTGGNTEAFF. The CDR3 coding sequence is TGTGCCAGTAGCCTAGCTGCCGGGACAGGGGGGAACACTGAAGCTTTCTTT. Drawing the rest from reference TRBV19 and TRBJ1-1, the complete variable domain is DGGITQSPKYLFRKEGQNVTLSCEQNLNHDAMYWYRQDPGQGLRLIYYSQIVNDFQKGDIAEGYSVSREKKESFPLTVTSAQKNPTAFYLCASSLAAGTGGNTEAFFGQGTRLTVV.

This chain links TRBV25-1 with TRBJ1-4; weak D call: TRBD1 (5 bases). Per germline, CDR1 MGHDK and CDR2 SYGVNS. This CDR3 has 14 amino acids. V lost 6 bases to trimming and J lost 8 bases, with 16 bases between them. The CDR3 DNA is TGTGCCAGCAGCCCCCAGGGATTTGGAGAAAAACTGTTTTTT. It translates to CASSPQGFGEKLFF.

The V gene is TRBV4-3, the J gene TRBJ1-1; D may be TRBD1 (6 bases). Germline CDR1 is LGHNA and CDR2 is YSLEER. Trimming stripped 1 base from V and 3 bases from J, with 12 bases between. The CDR3 spans 15 residues. CDR3 DNA: TGCGCCAGCAGCCAAGTTCTGGGGGCGGACACTGAAGCTTTCTTT. Its translation is CASSQVLGADTEAFF.

The genes are TRBV4-3 and TRBJ1-5; TRBD1 matches 8 bases. CDR3 length equals 16 residues. V shed 0 bases and J 8 bases; nucleotides not matched to a gene: 9. Germline V gene sequence: CDR1 LGHNA, CDR2 YSLEER. CDR3 sequence reads: CASSQEGGRGLKPQHF. The DNA of the CDR3 is TGCGCCAGCAGCCAAGAAGGAGGCAGGGGGCTAAAGCCCCAGCATTTT.

CDR3 bases: TGTGCCAGTAACACCCCCGGGACAGGGGGCGGGCAGCCCCAGCATTTT. Its translation: CASNTPGTGGGQPQHF. The rearrangement uses TRBV19 and TRBJ1-5; TRBD1 matches at 12 bases. Germline CDR1 LNHDA, CDR2 SQIVND (reference sequence). Trimming cost V 7 bases and J 7 bases; bases outside gene matches: 11. The CDR3 is 16 residues long.

This chain links TRBV5-1 with TRBJ2-6, with 7 bases aligning to TRBD1. J gave up 2 bases and V 4 bases, and 3 bases lay outside the gene matches. Looked up from germline, CDR1 is SGHRS and CDR2 is YFSETQ. This CDR3 has 15 amino acids. The CDR3 region is CASSQTGAGANVLTF. CDR3 bases: TGCGCCAGCAGCCAAACAGGGGCTGGGGCCAACGTCCTGACTTTC.

This chain joins TRBV6-5 and TRBJ1-5; 8 nucleotides line up with TRBD1. The V gene's germline CDR1 is MNHEY and CDR2 SVGAGI. V shed 8 bases and J 3 bases; nucleotides not matched to a gene: 9. This CDR3 is built from 15 residues. CDR3: CASRRRGQDNQPQHF. CDR3 in DNA: TGTGCCAGCCGCCGGAGGGGACAGGACAATCAGCCCCAGCATTTT.

The gene calls are TRBV27 and TRBJ1-6; TRBD1 matches 7 bases. The CDR3 sequence is 14 residues long. Germline CDR1 is MNHEY and CDR2 is SMNVEV (reference sequence). V was clipped by 6 bases and J by 8 bases; unmatched bases: 7. CDR3 amino acids: CASRRQGLDSPLHF. CDR3 nucleotides: TGTGCCAGCAGAAGACAGGGACTCGATTCACCCCTCCACTTT.

This rearrangement joins TRBV9 to TRBJ2-7; D may be TRBD2 (5 bases). Germline CDR1 and CDR2: SGDLS and YYNGEE. V gave up 4 bases and J gave up 6 bases, with 14 bases separating them. The CDR3 is made up of 13 amino acids. The CDR3 spells CASSSPRGGEQYF. Written as DNA, the CDR3 is TGTGCCAGCAGCTCCCCAAGAGGAGGCGAGCAGTACTTC.

The chain couples TRBV5-6 to TRBJ1-3, with D possibly being TRBD1 (5 bases). CDR3 length equals 14 residues. Germline assignment: CDR1 SGHDT and CDR2 YYEEEE. V lost 4 bases, J lost 1 base, and 9 bases lay in between. DNA of the CDR3: TGTGCCAGCAGCCGTGACAGATCTGGAAACACCATATATTTT. Its translation is CASSRDRSGNTIYF. Full variable domain (outside the CDR3, taken from reference TRBV5-6 and TRBJ1-3): DAGVTQSPTHLIKTRGQQVTLRCSPKSGHDTVSWYQQALGQGPQFIFQYYEEEERQRGNFPDRFSGHQFPNYSSELNVNALLLGDSALYLCASSRDRSGNTIYFGEGSWLTVV.

V and J are TRBV28 and TRBJ1-2; no clear D gene. V was trimmed by 3 bases and J by 1 base, leaving 6 bases between them. This CDR3 is built from 13 residues. Germline-derived CDR1 and CDR2 are MDHEN and SYDVKM. The CDR3 nucleotides are TGTGCCAGCAGTTTCAACGGTAACTATGGCTACACCTTC. Translated: CASSFNGNYGYTF.

The chain combines TRBV28 with TRBJ1-6; a weak D match, TRBD1 (6 bases). From germline, CDR1 is MDHEN and CDR2 SYDVKM. This CDR3 contains 16 residues. V lost 2 bases to trimming and J lost 2 bases, with 10 bases between them. DNA for the CDR3: TGTGCCAGCAGTTTACCCACAGGGACCTATAATTCACCCCTCCACTTT. Amino acid sequence: CASSLPTGTYNSPLHF.

The genes are TRBV29-1 and TRBJ1-2, with a possible D match to TRBD1 (6 bases). V was cut by 4 bases and J by 0 bases, with 12 bases left in between. Germline CDR1 and CDR2: SQVTM and ANQGSEA. The CDR3 runs to 14 residues. DNA for the CDR3: TGCAGCGTTGCAGAGACAGGTCCTAACTATGGCTACACCTTC. This codes for CSVAETGPNYGYTF. The variable domain in full, with the rest retrieved from reference TRBV29-1 and TRBJ1-2, is SAVISQKPSRDICQRGTSLTIQCQVDSQVTMMFWYRQQPGQSLTLIATANQGSEATYESGFVIDKFPISRPNLTFSTLTVSNMSPEDSSIYLCSVAETGPNYGYTFGSGTRLTVV.

The chain combines TRBV16 with TRBJ1-1, with a tentative D call TRBD1 (6 bases). Germline-derived CDR1 and CDR2 are KGHSY and FQNENV. V was clipped by 2 bases and J by 4 bases, with 11 bases between them. There are 14 residues in the CDR3. This chain's CDR3 is CASSQQFRGTEAFF. The CDR3 nucleotides are TGTGCCAGCAGCCAACAGTTCAGGGGCACTGAAGCTTTCTTT. The full variable domain, its missing parts supplied by reference TRBV16 and TRBJ1-1, is GEEVAQTPKHLVRGEGQKAKLYCAPIKGHSYVFWYQQVLKNEFKFLISFQNENVFDETGMPKERFSAKCLPNSPCSLEIQATKLEDSAVYFCASSQQFRGTEAFFGQGTRLTVV.